This T cell receptor (beta chain) was observed in a study of CD8 T cells in Susac syndrome. Study-wide points: The study admitted that it had a relatively small number of individuals in its TCR sequencing and HLA analysis.

For this clonotype: The antigen is undetermined.

Sequencing of TCR beta was undertaken in CD8+ and CD4+ T cells derived from blood. Negative isolation was used for CD8+ and CD4+ T cells, and FACS enrichment was applied to TEMRA cells. CDR1 and CDR2 (germline): SGHAT, FQDESV (reference sequence). The CDR3 covers 13 residues. Trimming removed 5 bases from V and 1 base from J, with 8 bases in between. Random hexamers were used to reverse transcribe an amount of roughly 0.5 to 1 ug RNA. An immunoSEQ multiplex PCR generated amplified TCR beta CDR3 products spanning 54 Vbeta and 13 Jbeta. MiXCR was run by TCRdb on the immunoSEQ multiplex PCR reads, yielding one entry per CDR3 protein. The sample has approximately 270,000 distinct CDR3 sequences, 85% to 95% seen once.

The origin of this receptor is a human donor with multiple sclerosis. The sequenced sample consisted of CD4+ T cells from PBMCs. The V call is TRBV11-1, the J call TRBJ2-5; D not certain. The CDR3 reads CASSRRIQETQYF. The CDR3 DNA reads TGTGCCAGCAGCCGCAGGATCCAAGAGACCCAGTACTTC.